This TCR beta chain derives from a study of cytomegalovirus exposure and HLA in healthy donors. Study-level findings and limits: It has been reported that TCR beta sequences accurately predicted the HLA-A and HLA-B alleles of most subjects. Compared with the roughly 670-donor mean, an Asian-associated ancestry cluster reportedly had fewer N-insertions, according to a later analysis. A missense variant in DCLRE1C was later tied to TCR beta V- and J-gene trimming.

Primers: 60 Vbeta forward and 13 Jbeta reverse. In the source study's methods: Later reanalysis found around 74 million unique TCR beta chains, around 10 million of them shared. Assay: immunoSEQ multiplex PCR; the TCRdb copy retains only in-frame clones and omits some. D and trimming were read from the DNA, whereas the V and J calls and clone size are those reported in that table. The data contain some 130,000 clones, around 77% of them singletons. CDR1 is LGHNA, CDR2 YNFKEQ, per germline. Deletions cut 4 bases from V and 2 bases from J, with 13 bases between. The CDR3 has 15 residues. To note about this clone: Its antigen is not known.

The J gene is TRBJ2-3, the V gene TRBV4-2; D is unclear. This clonotype originated in a male donor in good health and CMV-seropositive. Sequencing was performed on PBMCs. The CDR3 protein is CASSPWAADTDTQYF. CDR3 nucleotide sequence: TGTGCCAGCAGCCCCTGGGCAGCAGACACAGATACGCAGTATTTT.